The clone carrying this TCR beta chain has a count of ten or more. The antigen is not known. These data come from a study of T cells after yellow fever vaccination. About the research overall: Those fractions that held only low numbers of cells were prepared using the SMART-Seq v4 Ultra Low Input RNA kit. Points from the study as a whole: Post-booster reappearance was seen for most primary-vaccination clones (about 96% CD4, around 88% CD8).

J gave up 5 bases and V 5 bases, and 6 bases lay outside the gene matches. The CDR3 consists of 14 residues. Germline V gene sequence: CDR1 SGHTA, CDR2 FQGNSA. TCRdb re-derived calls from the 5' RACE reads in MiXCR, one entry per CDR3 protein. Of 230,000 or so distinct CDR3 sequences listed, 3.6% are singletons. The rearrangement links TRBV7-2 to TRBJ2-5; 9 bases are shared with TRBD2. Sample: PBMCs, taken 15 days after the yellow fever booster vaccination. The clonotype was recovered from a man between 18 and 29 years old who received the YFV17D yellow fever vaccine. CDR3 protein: CASSTGLAYETQYF. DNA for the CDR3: TGTGCCAGCAGCACCGGACTAGCGTATGAGACCCAGTACTTC.